Sequencing of this T cell receptor beta chain was carried out in a study of regulatory T cells in long-lasting Graves disease. Overall study context: The study counted Graves' disease as persistent given over 5 years of antithyroid drugs and positive TSH receptor antibodies.

Time point indicated: persistent/refractory GD, antithyroid drugs over 5 years with positive TRAb. Scientists built the TCR library using RNA that was extracted from PBMCs. Peripheral blood, 7 to 10 milliliters per patient, was collected in EDTA tubes. In germline, CDR1 is LNHNV, CDR2 YYDKDF (reference sequence). The CDR3 runs 14 residues. V was trimmed by 1 base and J by 3 bases, leaving 8 bases between them. According to the study, TCR beta libraries were built with iRepertoire HTBI primers and CDR3-region Arm-PCR. MiXCR, applied by TCRdb to the multiplex PCR reads, yields one record per CDR3 protein. The sample lists 310,000 or so distinct CDR3 sequences; roughly 21% were seen once.

The sequenced sample was peripheral blood mononuclear cells (PBMCs), obtained when the disease was refractory, from a patient treated with antithyroid drugs. This rearrangement joins TRBV15 to TRBJ2-3; no reliable D call. The clonotype comes from a female donor with Graves disease. The DNA for the CDR3 is TGTGCCACCAGCAGAGTTCCCAGGACAGATACGCAGTATTTT. It translates to CATSRVPRTDTQYF.